Following are 7 T cell receptor beta chains from one sample sequenced in a study of human T cells and chemical hapten exposure. Specified time point: patch test 1, 2 weeks after DPC sensitization. Treatment specified: therapeutic diphenylcyclopropenone sensitization with weekly scalp DPC. Each CDR3 protein is one row after TCRdb ran MiXCR on the RACE reads. The table has some 50,000 distinct CDR3 sequences, about 9.6% seen once; the top ten hold roughly 15%. This sample comprised whole blood, obtained in connection with sensitization to the hapten diphenylcyclopropenone (DPC). The receptor source for this set is a woman between 40 and 55 years old with alopecia areata. Some clones in this sample may be carry-over from other donors' samples.

This clonotype was observed at least ten times. V is TRBV5-6 and J is TRBJ2-2; 13 positions match TRBD2. CDR1 and CDR2 (germline): SGHDT, YYEEEE. The CDR3 is made up of 16 amino acids. V was clipped by 3 bases and J by 7 bases; unmatched bases: 6. The CDR3 reads CASSSGLAGRGGELFF. The CDR3 region has the DNA TGTGCCAGCAGCTCGGGACTAGCGGGGCGCGGCGGGGAGCTGTTTTTT.

This clonotype was seen a handful of times. This chain connects TRBV29-1 to TRBJ2-3; 9 bases line up with TRBD1. This CDR3 has 15 amino acids. The trim removed 3 bases at V and 0 bases at J, leaving 4 bases unmatched. Germline-derived CDR1 and CDR2 are SQVTM and ANQGSEA. The CDR3 reads CSVEWGQGSTDTQYF. CDR3 DNA sequence: TGCAGCGTTGAGTGGGGACAGGGAAGCACAGATACGCAGTATTTT.

This clonotype was picked up many times. The chain carries TRBV7-9 and TRBJ2-1; 10 bases agree with TRBD1. The CDR3 is made up of 15 amino acids. The V gene end was trimmed by 5 bases and the J gene end by 5 bases; junction bases not matched to a gene: 6. The germline CDR1 and CDR2 sequences are SEHNR and FQNEAQ (reference sequence). CDR3 in amino acids: CASSVDRGTHNEQFF. The CDR3 bases are TGTGCCAGCAGCGTGGACAGGGGGACCCACAATGAGCAGTTCTTC. Drawing the rest from reference TRBV7-9 and TRBJ2-1, the complete variable domain is DTGVSQNPRHKITKRGQNVTFRCDPISEHNRLYWYRQTLGQGPEFLTYFQNEAQLEKSRLLSDRFSAERPKGSFSTLEIQRTEQGDSAMYLCASSVDRGTHNEQFFGPGTRLTVL.

The sample holds a few counts of this clonotype. The chain couples TRBV5-5 to TRBJ2-4, with D hard to call. V shed 5 bases and J shed 3 bases, with 12 bases lying between them. The CDR3 extends over 14 amino acids. Germline V gene data show CDR1 as SGHKS and CDR2 as YYEKEE (reference sequence). The CDR3 sequence: CASRNTEVKNIQYF. DNA for the CDR3: TGTGCCAGCAGGAACACCGAAGTCAAAAACATTCAGTACTTC.

This clonotype was observed many times. The chain has TRBV7-9 and TRBJ2-1; D remains ambiguous. Germline values: CDR1 SEHNR, CDR2 FQNEAQ (reference sequence). This CDR3 contains 14 residues. Trimming shortened V by 6 bases and J by 0 bases, and 9 bases separated the two germline ends. CDR3 nucleotide sequence: TGTGCCAGCAGACACCCTAGCTCCTACAATGAGCAGTTCTTC. Translating gives CASRHPSSYNEQFF.

This clonotype was recorded many times. The V call is TRBV20-1, the J call TRBJ2-4; 8 positions agree with TRBD2. Per germline, CDR1 DFQATT and CDR2 SNEGSKA (reference sequence). The junction had 7 bases not matched to a gene; V was cut back by 3 bases and J by 3 bases. CDR3 length: 15 residues. The CDR3 nucleotides are TGCAGTGCTAGGTCCCCGGGGGGGGGCAAAAACATTCAGTACTTC. Amino acids: CSARSPGGGKNIQYF.

This clonotype showed up many times. The chain employs TRBV6-5 and TRBJ1-5; D not resolved. Trimming took off 6 bases at V and 4 bases at J, with 10 bases between the two ends. Germline V gene sequence: CDR1 MNHEY, CDR2 SVGAGI. The CDR3 has 13 residues. The CDR3 is CASSQDGNQPQHF. The CDR3 nucleotides read TGTGCCAGCAGCCAGGACGGAAATCAGCCCCAGCATTTT.